This T cell receptor beta chain was sequenced during a study of cytotoxic CD8 clonotypes in ibrutinib-treated CLL. TCRdb keeps only in-frame clones here, not all; method: immunoSEQ multiplex PCR. The table shows approximately 80,000 clones, with about 82% occurring only once. Germline CDR1 reads SGHDT; CDR2 reads YYEEEE. J lost 5 bases, V lost 2 bases, and 9 bases had no gene match. This CDR3 comprises 16 residues. The receptor was isolated from a human donor with chronic lymphocytic leukemia. The sample was PBMCs, taken before ibrutinib treatment. This rearrangement joins TRBV5-6 to TRBJ2-5, with 10 bases matching TRBD2. CDR3 nucleotides: TGTGCCAGCAGCTTTCTGACTAGCGGGCTGTTGGAGACCCAGTACTTC. Protein: CASSFLTSGLLETQYF.